Listed below are T cell receptor beta chains from one sample, sequenced in a study of blood T cell repertoires in COVID-19. The repertoire was sequenced with immunoSEQ multiplex PCR; TCRdb's copy has only in-frame clones and lacks some. This repertoire shows about 83,000 clones, approximately 90% found once; its top ten account for about 5.3%. Sequenced material: peripheral blood. The receptors here all came from a man in his sixties with acute or convalescent COVID-19. CDR3s include the opening cysteine and the closing phenylalanine or tryptophan. Fields, in order: clone size, D gene, J gene, V gene, CDR3 DNA, CDR3 protein. D genes are given only for firm matches. Size is stated for part of the rows, as once, few or many counts, or as a class when the clone is expanded.

.,TRBD2,TRBJ2-5,TRBV9,TGTGCCAGCAGCCCCCGGGGTAGCGGGGGGGAAGGGACCCAGTACTTC,CASSPRGSGGEGTQYF
.,.,TRBJ1-1,TRBV7-9,TGTGCCAGCAGCCCCCAGGACAGTCCTGGGACTGAAGCTTTCTTT,CASSPQDSPGTEAFF
.,.,TRBJ2-3,TRBV24-1,TGTGCCACCAGTGACCCCACAGGGCGGGCGCAGTATTTT,CATSDPTGRAQYF
.,.,TRBJ2-2,TRBV15,TGTGCCACCAGCAGAGATCTTAGTAACACCGGGGAGCTGTTTTTT,CATSRDLSNTGELFF
.,.,TRBJ1-5,TRBV9,TGTGCCAGCAGCACTACGGCGGGCAATCAGCCCCAGCATTTT,CASSTTAGNQPQHF
.,.,TRBJ1-1,TRBV3-1/TRBV3-2,TGTGCCAGCAGCCAAGACGGGTCGCCGAACACTGAAGCTTTCTTT,CASSQDGSPNTEAFF
.,.,TRBJ2-7,TRBV5-1,TGCGCCAGCAGCTACCCCGGGACCTACGAGCAGTACTTC,CASSYPGTYEQYF
.,TRBD2,TRBJ2-2,TRBV6-1,TGTGCCAGCAGTGAAGCAGCGGGGGGGGTCGGGGAGCTGTTTTTT,CASSEAAGGVGELFF
.,TRBD1,TRBJ1-2,TRBV19,TGTGCCAGTATCGGGACAGGCCGCGATTCGAACTATGGCTACACCTTC,CASIGTGRDSNYGYTF
.,.,TRBJ1-5,TRBV21-1,TGTGCCAGCAGCAGCCCAGGGACAGGGCAGAAATATAGCAATCAGCCCCAGCATTTT,CASSSPGTGQKYSNQPQHF
.,.,TRBJ1-5,TRBV2,TGTGCCAGCAGCCCCGGGGGCAATCAGCCCCAGCATTTT,CASSPGGNQPQHF
.,TRBD2,TRBJ2-5,TRBV4-3,TGCGCCAGCAGCCAAGACCCCTTGACTAGCGGGGTAGAGACCCAGTACTTC,CASSQDPLTSGVETQYF
.,.,TRBJ2-3,TRBV12-3/TRBV12-4,TGTGCCAGCAGTTTGGCCATGGTCGATACGCAGTATTTT,CASSLAMVDTQYF
.,TRBD1,TRBJ1-2,TRBV4-2,TGTGCCAGCCTGGGACAGGGATGGTATGGCTACACCTTC,CASLGQGWYGYTF
few,TRBD1,TRBJ1-1,TRBV27,TGTGCCAGCTGGCAGGGGGCAACTGAAGCTTTCTTT,CASWQGATEAFF
.,.,TRBJ1-1,TRBV6-5,TGTGCCAGCAGTTACTCGCGGGGACGCACTGAAGCTTTCTTT,CASSYSRGRTEAFF
.,.,TRBJ1-1,TRBV10-1,TGCGCCAGCAGCGGGGGGCGCGGAACTGAAGCTTTCTTT,CASSGGRGTEAFF
few,TRBD1,TRBJ2-7,TRBV5-4,TGTGCCAGCAGCACACAGGACAGGTCCCCCTACGAGCAGTACTTC,CASSTQDRSPYEQYF
.,.,TRBJ1-5,TRBV19,TGTGGGCGGGGGCGCCCCGATGGCAATCAGCCCCAGCATTTT,CGRGRPDGNQPQHF
.,TRBD1,TRBJ1-2,TRBV7-2,TGTGCCAGCAGCTTAGTAGGCGGGACAGATTCTGGCTACACCTTC,CASSLVGGTDSGYTF
.,.,TRBJ1-2,TRBV7-7,TGTGCTAGCAGTCATTCCGATCCGGACTTATATGGCTACACCTTC,CASSHSDPDLYGYTF
few,.,TRBJ1-1,TRBV28,TGTGCCAGCAGTCGTGATTCCTACGGCCCGGGAACTGAAGCTTTCTTT,CASSRDSYGPGTEAFF
.,TRBD2,TRBJ2-7,TRBV6-6,TGTGCCAGCAGTTACTTTCCGGGGGGGCCCTACGAGCAGTACTTC,CASSYFPGGPYEQYF
.,TRBD1,TRBJ2-1,TRBV24-1,TGTGCCACCAGTGACCCGGACAGGGGACATGAGCAGTTCTTC,CATSDPDRGHEQFF
few,.,TRBJ1-2,TRBV19,TGTGCCAGTAGTATAGTAGGGACTGGCTATGGCTACACCTTC,CASSIVGTGYGYTF
.,.,TRBJ1-5,TRBV7-8,TGTGCCAGCAGCTTTGGGGAGGCTCAGCCCCAGCATTTT,CASSFGEAQPQHF
.,TRBD1,TRBJ2-7,TRBV19,TGTGCCAGTCGGGGGACAGGGGATCACGAGCAGTACTTC,CASRGTGDHEQYF
.,.,TRBJ2-1,TRBV9,TGTGCCAGCAGCGTATCCTCCGTCGGGCTAGCCAATGAGCAGTTCTTC,CASSVSSVGLANEQFF